This entry concerns a single T cell receptor beta chain. From germline, CDR1 is KGHSH and CDR2 LQKENI. This CDR3 is built from 17 residues. Trimming removed 0 bases from V and 4 bases from J, with 16 bases in between. This entry comes from a study of shared clonotypes between healthy human individuals. The protocol was immunoSEQ multiplex PCR, while the TCRdb copy is restricted to in-frame clones and leaves out a portion. Seen here are about 600,000 clones, 95% to 98% observed once, and the top ten hold about 0.06%. The sample taken for sequencing was naive CD4+ T cells sorted from blood. Subset specified: CD45RA+ positively selected. The chain links TRBV18 to TRBJ1-5, with D possibly TRBD1 on 6 matching bases. The clonotype comes from a woman under 40 in good health. CDR3 sequence reads: CASSPPEWGGANQPQHF. The DNA of the CDR3 is TGTGCCAGCTCACCACCGGAGTGGGGGGGGGCGAATCAGCCCCAGCATTTT.